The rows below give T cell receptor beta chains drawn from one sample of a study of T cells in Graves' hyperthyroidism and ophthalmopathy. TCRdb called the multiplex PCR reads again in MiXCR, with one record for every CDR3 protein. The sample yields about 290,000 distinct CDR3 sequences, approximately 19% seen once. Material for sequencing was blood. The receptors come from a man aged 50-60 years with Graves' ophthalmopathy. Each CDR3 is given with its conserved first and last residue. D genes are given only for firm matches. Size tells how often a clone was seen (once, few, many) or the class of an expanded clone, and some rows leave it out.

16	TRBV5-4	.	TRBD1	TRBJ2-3	TGTGCCAGCAGCCCCGGGACAGGGACGGCCACAGATACGCAGTATTTT	CASSPGTGTATDTQYF
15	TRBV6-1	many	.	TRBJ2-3	TGTGCCAGCTTGCGGAGGGACACTAGCACAGATACGCAGTATTTT	CASLRRDTSTDTQYF
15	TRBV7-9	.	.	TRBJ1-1	TGTGCCAGCAGCCACGTCGACGGGGGCTTCACTGAAGCTTTCTTT	CASSHVDGGFTEAFF
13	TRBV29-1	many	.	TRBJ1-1	TGCAGCGTTGAGCGGGGAGGGGGCACTGAAGCTTTCTTT	CSVERGGGTEAFF
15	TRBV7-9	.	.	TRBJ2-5	TGTGCCAGCAGCTCTTACAAGGATCTAGGAGAGACCCAGTACTTC	CASSSYKDLGETQYF
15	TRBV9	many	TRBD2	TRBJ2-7	TGTGCCAGCAGCCAGACTAGCGGGAAGGTCTACGAGCAGTACTTC	CASSQTSGKVYEQYF
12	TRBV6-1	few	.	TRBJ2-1	TGTGCCAGCAGTGTTAGCGGTGGAGGAGAGTTCTTC	CASSVSGGGEFF
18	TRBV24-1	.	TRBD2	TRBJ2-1	TGTGCCACCAGTGACGCCCGAGGGACTAGCGGGAGGATCAATGAGCAGTTCTTC	CATSDARGTSGRINEQFF
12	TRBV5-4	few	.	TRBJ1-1	TGTGCCAGCAGCGCGTTCCGTACTGAAGCTTTCTTT	CASSAFRTEAFF
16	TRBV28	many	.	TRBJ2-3	TGTGCCAGCCTCCGGGACGGAAGGTCTAGCACAGATACGCAGTATTTT	CASLRDGRSSTDTQYF
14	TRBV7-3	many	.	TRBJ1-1	TGTGCCAGCAGCCCGGACAGATCAAACACTGAAGCTTTCTTT	CASSPDRSNTEAFF
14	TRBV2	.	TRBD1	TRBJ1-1	TGTGCCAGCAGAACCGACAGGGGAGGGTCTGAAGCTTTCTTT	CASRTDRGGSEAFF
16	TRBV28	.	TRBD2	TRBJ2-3	TGTGCCACCTACCGACTAGCGGGAGTAGGGACAGATACGCAGTATTTT	CATYRLAGVGTDTQYF
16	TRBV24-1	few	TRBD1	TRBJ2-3	TGTGCCACCAGTGACCCCCTCGGGACAGGGGCAGATACGCAGTATTTT	CATSDPLGTGADTQYF
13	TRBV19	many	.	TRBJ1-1	TGTGCCAGTGATCCGGACGGCGTCACTGAAGCTTTCTTT	CASDPDGVTEAFF
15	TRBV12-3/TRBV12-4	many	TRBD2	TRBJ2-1	TGTGCCAGCGGCTCTACTAGCGGTTTTGCCCCTGAGCAGTTCTTC	CASGSTSGFAPEQFF
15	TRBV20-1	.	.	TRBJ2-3	TGCAGTGCTCCCCCTCCCGGACTAAGGGCAGATACGCAGTATTTT	CSAPPPGLRADTQYF
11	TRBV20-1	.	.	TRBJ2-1	TGCAGTGCTAGATTGGCCAGTGAGCAGTCCTTC	CSARLASEQSF
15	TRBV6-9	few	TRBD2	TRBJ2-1	TGTGCCAGCAGTTATTCGGGACTAGGGAACAATGAGCAGTTCTTC	CASSYSGLGNNEQFF
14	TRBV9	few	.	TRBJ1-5	TGTGCCAGCAGCCCCCAAGATAGCAATCAGCCCCAGCATTTT	CASSPQDSNQPQHF
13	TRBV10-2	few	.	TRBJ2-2	TGCGCCAGCAGACCACTAGAGACCGGGGAGCTGTTTTTT	CASRPLETGELFF
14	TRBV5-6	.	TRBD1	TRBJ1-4	TGTGCCAGCAGCCGGGACAGCGGGGGAGAAAAACTGTTTTTT	CASSRDSGGEKLFF
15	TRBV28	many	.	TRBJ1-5	TGTGCCAGCAGTTTGACCGGGGTCGGCAATCAGCCCCAGCATTTT	CASSLTGVGNQPQHF
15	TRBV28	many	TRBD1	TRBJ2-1	TGTGCCAGCAGTACACCGGGACAGGGCTACAATGAGCAGTTCTTC	CASSTPGQGYNEQFF
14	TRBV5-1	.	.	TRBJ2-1	TGCGCCAGCAGCTTGGAGGGTTTTGACAATGAGCAGTTCTTC	CASSLEGFDNEQFF
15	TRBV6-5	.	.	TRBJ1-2	TGTGCCAGCAGTTACGCGGGACATCAAACCTATGGCTACACCTTC	CASSYAGHQTYGYTF
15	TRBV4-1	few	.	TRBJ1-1	TGCGCCAGCAGCCAAGGGTACTTACCGAACACTGAAGCTTTCTTT	CASSQGYLPNTEAFF
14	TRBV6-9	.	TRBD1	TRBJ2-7	TGTGCCAGCAGTTTGGGACAGTTTTCCTACGAGCAGTACTTC	CASSLGQFSYEQYF
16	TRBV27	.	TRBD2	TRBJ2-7	TGTGCCAGCTCTCTCTCTCCGACTAGCGGATTCTACGAGCAGTACTTC	CASSLSPTSGFYEQYF
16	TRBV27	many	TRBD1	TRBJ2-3	TGTGCCAGCACGAGGTTAGGGGGACAGGGCACAGATACGCAGTATTTT	CASTRLGGQGTDTQYF
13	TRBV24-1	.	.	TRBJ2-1	TGTGCCACCAGGAAAGGGACGACTAATGAGCAGTTCTTC	CATRKGTTNEQFF
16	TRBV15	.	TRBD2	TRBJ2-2	TGTGCCACCCTTCGCGGGGCTAGCGGAAACACCGGGGAGCTGTTTTTT	CATLRGASGNTGELFF
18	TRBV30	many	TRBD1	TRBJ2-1	TGTGCCTGGAAGCCACCCCGAACCCTGACAGGGGGGATCGATGAGCAGTTCTTC	CAWKPPRTLTGGIDEQFF
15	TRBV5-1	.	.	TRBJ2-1	TGCGCCAGCAGCCCGCCCCGGGACGCATACAATGAGCAGTTCTTC	CASSPPRDAYNEQFF
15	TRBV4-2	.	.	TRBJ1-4	TGTGCCAGCAGCCAAGCGGACGGACGGGGGAAAAAACTGTTTTTT	CASSQADGRGKKLFF
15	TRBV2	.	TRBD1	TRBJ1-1	TGTGCCAGCATGTTCGACAGGGTCCATAACACTGAAGCTTTCTTT	CASMFDRVHNTEAFF